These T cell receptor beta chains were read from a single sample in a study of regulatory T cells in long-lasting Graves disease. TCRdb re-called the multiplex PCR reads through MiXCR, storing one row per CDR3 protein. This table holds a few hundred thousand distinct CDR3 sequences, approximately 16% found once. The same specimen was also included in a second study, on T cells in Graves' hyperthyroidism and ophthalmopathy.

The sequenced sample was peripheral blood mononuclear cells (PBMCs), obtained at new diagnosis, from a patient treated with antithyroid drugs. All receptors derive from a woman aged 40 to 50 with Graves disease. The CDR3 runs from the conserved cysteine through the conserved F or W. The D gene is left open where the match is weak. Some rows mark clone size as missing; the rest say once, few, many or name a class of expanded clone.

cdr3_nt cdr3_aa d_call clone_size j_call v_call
TGTGCCAGCAGCCCCGCCCTAGCGGGAGTCAATGAGCAGTTCTTC CASSPALAGVNEQFF TRBD2 few TRBJ2-1 TRBV9
TGTGCCAGCAGCCAAGAAAGGGGGCCCCGGCGGGAGGGCCTCAAAAACATTCAGTACTTC CASSQERGPRREGLKNIQYF TRBD2 few TRBJ2-4 TRBV14
TGTGCCAGTAGTGTGAACCGGGACAGGGGAGCCGGGGAGCTGTTTTTT CASSVNRDRGAGELFF TRBD1 few TRBJ2-2 TRBV19
TGTGCCAGCAGCGTACCCCCCGGGACTGAAGCTTTCTTT CASSVPPGTEAFF . many TRBJ1-1 TRBV27
TGTGCCAGCTCACCCAGGCTAGCGGGAGGACTCGATGAGCAGTTCTTC CASSPRLAGGLDEQFF TRBD2 many TRBJ2-1 TRBV18
TGTGCCAGCAGCTCTAGCGGGAGGACGTCCTACAATGAGCAGTTCTTC CASSSSGRTSYNEQFF TRBD2 many TRBJ2-1 TRBV9
TGTGCCTGGACCCCGCTCGGGGACGAGCAGTACTTC CAWTPLGDEQYF . many TRBJ2-7 TRBV30
TGTGCCAGCAGTAGACGACTAGGGGCCCGCACAGATACGCAGTATTTT CASSRRLGARTDTQYF . many TRBJ2-3 TRBV6-2/TRBV6-3
TGTGCCAGCAGCACCGGCGATGAGCAGTTCTTC CASSTGDEQFF . many TRBJ2-1 TRBV11-2
TGTGCCAGCAATTACTCCGGGACAGGGGCCAAAAACATTCAGTACTTC CASNYSGTGAKNIQYF TRBD1 . TRBJ2-4 TRBV6-9
TGTGCCAGTAGTACGAGACTAGCGGGACTTCAAGAGACCCAGTACTTC CASSTRLAGLQETQYF TRBD2 many TRBJ2-5 TRBV19